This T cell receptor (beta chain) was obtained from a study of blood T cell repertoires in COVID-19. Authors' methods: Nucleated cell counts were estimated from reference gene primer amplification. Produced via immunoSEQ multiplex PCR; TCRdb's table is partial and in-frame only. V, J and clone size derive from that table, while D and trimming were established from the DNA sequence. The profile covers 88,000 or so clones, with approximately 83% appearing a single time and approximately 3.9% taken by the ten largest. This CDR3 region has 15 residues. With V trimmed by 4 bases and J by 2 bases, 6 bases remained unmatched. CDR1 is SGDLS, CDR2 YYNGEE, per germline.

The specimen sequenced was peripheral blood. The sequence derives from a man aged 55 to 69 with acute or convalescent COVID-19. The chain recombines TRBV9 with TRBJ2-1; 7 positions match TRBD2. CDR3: CASSSGGITYNEQFF. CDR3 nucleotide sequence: TGTGCCAGCAGCTCCGGGGGGATAACCTACAATGAGCAGTTCTTC.